The 4 T cell receptor beta chains listed next were all sequenced from one sample in a study of T-cell reconstitution after alpha-beta-depleted transplantation in children. Researchers prepared the TCRbeta library using unique molecular identifiers, the study reports. TCRdb called the PCR reads again in MiXCR, with one record for every CDR3 protein. Here the sample spans around 500,000 distinct CDR3 sequences, approximately 22% being singletons. Sequenced material: PBMCs, mostly from graft donor cells, taken 360 days after TCRalphabeta/CD19-depleted stem cell transplant. The receptor source for this set is a boy less than two years old who had a stem cell transplant for acute myeloid leukemia, so the T cells may come from the graft donor.

This clonotype showed up just a few times. The V gene is TRBV12-3 or TRBV12-4, the J gene TRBJ1-1; 7 bases match TRBD1. V lost 6 bases and J lost 0; bases outside the gene matches: 10. CDR3 length: 16 amino acids. CDR3 in amino acids: CASSPGQATMNTEAFF. The CDR3 nucleotides read TGTGCCAGCAGCCCCGGACAGGCGACAATGAACACTGAAGCTTTCTTT.

In this sample, this clonotype turned up a few times. This CDR3 is CASSEVHGGQGAETYNEQFF. The CDR3 nucleotides are TGTGCCAGCAGTGAGGTGCATGGGGGACAAGGGGCTGAAACTTACAATGAGCAGTTCTTC. V gene TRBV6-1 combines with J gene TRBJ2-1; D possibly corresponds to TRBD1 (6 bases). The CDR3 loop spans 20 amino acids. Germline V gene data show CDR1 as MNHNS and CDR2 as SASEGT. Trimming removed 3 bases at V and 4 bases at J, with 28 bases between.

In this sample, this clonotype turned up a few times. The chain has TRBV20-1 and TRBJ2-7, with D possibly TRBD1 on 6 matching bases. CDR1 and CDR2 (germline): DFQATT, SNEGSKA (reference sequence). The CDR3 spans 14 residues. Trimming shortened V by 1 base and J by 0 bases, and 10 bases separated the two germline ends. Here the CDR3 DNA reads TGCAGTGCTAGAGTCGACAGGTCCTCCTACGAGCAGTACTTC. This codes for CSARVDRSSYEQYF.

V usage is TRBV5-1 and J usage is TRBJ2-7; possible D gene TRBD2, 5 bases. V was shortened by 0 bases and J by 3 bases, with 10 bases between the two germline ends. CDR3 size: 14 residues. Germline V CDR1 and CDR2: SGHRS, YFSETQ. CDR3 residues: CASSLGGVGYEQYF. The CDR3 region has the DNA TGCGCCAGCAGCTTGGGGGGAGTTGGCTACGAGCAGTACTTC.